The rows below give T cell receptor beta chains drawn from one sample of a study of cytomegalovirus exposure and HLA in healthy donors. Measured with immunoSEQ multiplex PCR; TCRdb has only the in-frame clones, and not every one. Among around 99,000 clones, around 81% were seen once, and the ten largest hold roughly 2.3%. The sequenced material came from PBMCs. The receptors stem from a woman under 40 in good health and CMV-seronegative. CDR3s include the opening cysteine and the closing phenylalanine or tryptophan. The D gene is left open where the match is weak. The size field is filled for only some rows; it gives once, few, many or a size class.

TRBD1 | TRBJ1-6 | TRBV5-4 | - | TGTGCCAGCAGCCAACCGGGACAGGGGAATTCACCCCTCCACTTT | CASSQPGQGNSPLHF
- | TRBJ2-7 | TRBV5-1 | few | TGCGCCAGCAGCTTGCAGGGGAGCTCCTACGAGCAGTACTTC | CASSLQGSSYEQYF
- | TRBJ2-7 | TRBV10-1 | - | TGCGCCAGCAGTGTTCTTATCGGGTCAGGGGGGTATGAGCAGTACTTC | CASSVLIGSGGYEQYF
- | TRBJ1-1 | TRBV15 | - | TGTGCCACCAGCAGATCCGGGAGGTCGACTGAAGCTTTCTTT | CATSRSGRSTEAFF
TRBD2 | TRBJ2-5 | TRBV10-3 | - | TGTGCCTCTCTAAGCGGGAGGGCCCTCGGAGAGACCCAGTACTTC | CASLSGRALGETQYF
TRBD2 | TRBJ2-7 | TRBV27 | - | TGTGCCAGCAGGACACCGCCGGGACTAGCGGGAGGGCGGATCGGCTACGAGCAGTACTTC | CASRTPPGLAGGRIGYEQYF
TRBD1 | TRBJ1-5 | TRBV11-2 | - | TGTGCCAGCAGCTTAGGGCAGGGGGGCCATCAGCCCCAGCATTTT | CASSLGQGGHQPQHF
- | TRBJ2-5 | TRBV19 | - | TGTGCCAGTAGTGGGGGGACTCGGGCTAGGGCCCAGTACTTC | CASSGGTRARAQYF
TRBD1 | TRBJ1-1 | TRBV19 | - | TGTGCCAGTAGCAAGACAGGGGCGACCACTGAAGCTTTCTTT | CASSKTGATTEAFF
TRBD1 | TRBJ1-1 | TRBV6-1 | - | TGTGCCAGCAGGGGACAGAACCCTGAAGCTTTCTTT | CASRGQNPEAFF
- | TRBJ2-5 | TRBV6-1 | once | TGTGCCAGCAGTCAGCTTAGACAGAACCAAGAGACCCAGTACTTC | CASSQLRQNQETQYF
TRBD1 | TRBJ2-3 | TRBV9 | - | TGTGCCAGCAGCGTAGGCGACAGGGACGGAGATACGCAGTATTTT | CASSVGDRDGDTQYF
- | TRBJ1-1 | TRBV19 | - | TGTGCCAGCCTCCCCGGGAGGGACGGGAGAGCTTTCTTT | CASLPGRDGRAFF
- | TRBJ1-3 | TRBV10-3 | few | TGTGCCATCAGTGGGCGAGGGGGCTCTGGAAACACCATATATTTT | CAISGRGGSGNTIYF
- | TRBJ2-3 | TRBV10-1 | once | TGCGCCAGCAGTCCCCCGGGACTCCCGGGGGAGCAGTATTTT | CASSPPGLPGEQYF
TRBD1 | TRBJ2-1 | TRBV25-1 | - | TGTGCCAGCAGTGATCGGGGCAGGGGGCAGGGTAATGAGCAGTTCTTC | CASSDRGRGQGNEQFF
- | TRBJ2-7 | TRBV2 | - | TGTGCCAGCAGTTGGGCCAGTTCCTACGAGCAGTACTTC | CASSWASSYEQYF
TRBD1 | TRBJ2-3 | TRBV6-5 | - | TGTGCCAGCAGTATAAATGGACAGGGCACAGATACGCAGTATTTT | CASSINGQGTDTQYF
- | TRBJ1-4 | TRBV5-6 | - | TGTGCCAGCAGCCGGGGAGAGCTAAAAACTAATGAAAAACTGTTTTTT | CASSRGELKTNEKLFF
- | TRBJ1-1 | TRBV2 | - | TGTGCCAGCAGAGCATACAGGACTGAAGCTTTCTTT | CASRAYRTEAFF
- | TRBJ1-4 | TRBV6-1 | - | TGTGCCAGTAAAGCTGCAACTAATGAAAAACTGTTTTTT | CASKAATNEKLFF
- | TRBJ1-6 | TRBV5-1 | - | TGCGCCAGCAGCTGGGACTATAATTCACCCCCCCACTTT | CASSWDYNSPPHF
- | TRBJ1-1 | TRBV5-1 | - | TGCGCCAGCAGCTTGGAACAGGGTTCTGGAGCGAACACTGAAGCTTTCTTT | CASSLEQGSGANTEAFF
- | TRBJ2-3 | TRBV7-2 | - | TGTGCCAGCAGCTCCCGTGGGTTTAGTCGGGTTACGCAGTATTTT | CASSSRGFSRVTQYF
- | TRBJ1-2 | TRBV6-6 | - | TGTGCCAGCAGTTACTCTCCGGACAACGCTTTCTATGGCTACACCTTC | CASSYSPDNAFYGYTF
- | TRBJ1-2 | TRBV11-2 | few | TGTGCCAGCAGCTTATCAGGGTACTATGGCTACACCTTC | CASSLSGYYGYTF
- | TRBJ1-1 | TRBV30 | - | TGTGCCTGTACCCCGGGGAACACTGAAGCTTTCTTT | CACTPGNTEAFF
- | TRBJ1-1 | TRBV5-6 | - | TGTGCCAGCAGCCTCCTACGTTTGGGGAGTAACACTGAAGCTTTCTTT | CASSLLRLGSNTEAFF
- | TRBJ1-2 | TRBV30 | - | TGTGCCCGCAGCGGATATAACTATGGCTACACCTTC | CARSGYNYGYTF
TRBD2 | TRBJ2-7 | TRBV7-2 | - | TGTGCCAGCAGCTTAGAAGAGCTAGCGGGTTACGAGCAGTACTTC | CASSLEELAGYEQYF
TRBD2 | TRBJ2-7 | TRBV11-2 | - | TGTGCCAGCAGCTTATTGGGGACTAGCGGCTACGAGCAGTACTTC | CASSLLGTSGYEQYF
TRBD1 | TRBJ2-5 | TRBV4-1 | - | TGCGCCAGCAGCACACAGGGGGGAGAGACCCAGTACTTC | CASSTQGGETQYF
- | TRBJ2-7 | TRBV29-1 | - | TGCAGCGTTGTCTCAGGGGTGTACGAGCAGTACTTC | CSVVSGVYEQYF
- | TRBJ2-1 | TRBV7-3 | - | TGTGCCAGCAGCATCTCGACTGTAAATGAGCAGTTCTTC | CASSISTVNEQFF
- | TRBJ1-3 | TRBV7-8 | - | TGTGCCAGCAGCTTACCCCGGGTGGTAGCTGGAAACACCATATATTTT | CASSLPRVVAGNTIYF